This T cell receptor (beta chain) stems from a study of cytomegalovirus exposure and HLA in healthy donors. In regard to this clone: The target antigen is unknown.

It was with 60 Vbeta and 13 Jbeta primers that the PCR ran. The data were produced by immunoSEQ multiplex PCR, yet TCRdb's version contains in-frame clones alone and is incomplete. The repertoire table contains tens of thousands of clones. This CDR3 comprises 12 residues. CDR1 is SGHDT, CDR2 YYEEEE, per germline. Trimming pared 0 bases from V and 7 bases from J, leaving 8 bases between. Points from the study as a whole: Most subjects' HLA-A and HLA-B alleles were reportedly predicted from TCR beta sequences.

The receptor comes from a man aged 30 to 45 in good health and CMV-seronegative. The chain combines TRBV5-6 with TRBJ2-7; D uncertain. Material: PBMCs. The CDR3 nucleotides are TGTGCCAGCAGCTTGGGAGCAGGAGAGCAGTACTTC. Translation gives CASSLGAGEQYF.